These 15 T cell receptor beta chains were sequenced from one sample in a study of blood T cells in healthy people across ages. Sample-barcoded 5' priming and a J-beta primer mix drove a second PCR of roughly 6 to 12 cycles. TCRdb fed the 5' RACE reads into MiXCR, producing one record per CDR3 protein. This sample carries 1.2 million to 1.5 million distinct CDR3 sequences, approximately 60% of them seen once, and the ten largest clones take 5% to 7%. Material for sequencing was blood. The receptors stem from a man between 18 and 35 years old in good health.

This chain connects TRBV20-1 to TRBJ1-1; D is unclear. Germline loops: CDR1 DFQATT, CDR2 SNEGSKA (reference sequence). This CDR3 spans 13 amino acids. Between the trimmed V and J ends, which lost 5 bases and 0 bases, there was a span of 10 bases. CDR3 coding DNA: TGCAGTGCTGAGGTACAACTGAACACTGAAGCTTTCTTT. Its protein product is CSAEVQLNTEAFF.

V is TRBV12-3 or TRBV12-4 and J is TRBJ1-1, with TRBD1 matching 7 bases. The CDR3 totals 16 residues. With 1 base clipped from V and 2 bases from J, the junction kept 7 bases outside the gene matches. CDR3 sequence: CASSLGGTELNTEAFF. The DNA of the CDR3 is TGTGCCAGCAGTTTAGGAGGGACAGAGCTAAACACTGAAGCTTTCTTT.

This chain connects TRBV5-1 to TRBJ2-1; 9 nucleotides line up with TRBD1. With 3 bases clipped from V and 9 bases from J, the junction kept 13 bases outside the gene matches. Germline V CDR1 and CDR2: SGHRS, YFSETQ. The CDR3 has 16 amino acids. The CDR3: CASSSWGQGSPGEQFF. For the CDR3, the DNA is TGCGCCAGCAGCTCGTGGGGACAGGGAAGCCCAGGTGAGCAGTTCTTC.

This clonotype showed up just a few times. The genes are TRBV7-6 and TRBJ1-5, with D hard to call. V was pared by 4 bases and J by 2 bases, with 15 bases between. Germline V lookup: CDR1 SGHVS, CDR2 FNYEAQ. The CDR3 runs 16 residues. CDR3 region: CASSSSDRRRNQPQHF. In nucleotides, the CDR3 is TGTGCCAGCAGCTCATCTGACCGAAGACGCAATCAGCCCCAGCATTTT. Together with reference TRBV7-6 and TRBJ1-5, the CDR3 gives the full variable domain: GAGVSQSPRYKVTKRGQDVALRCDPISGHVSLYWYRQALGQGPEFLTYFNYEAQQDKSGLPNDRFSAERPEGSISTLTIQRTEQRDSAMYRCASSSSDRRRNQPQHFGDGTRLSIL.

V gene TRBV5-5 combines with J gene TRBJ2-5; the D gene is possibly TRBD1 (6 bases). This CDR3 is built from 15 residues. Looked up from germline, CDR1 is SGHKS and CDR2 is YYEKEE (reference sequence). V was clipped by 2 bases and J by 4 bases, with 15 bases between them. The CDR3 region is CASSFRGGTGETQYF. In DNA, the CDR3 is TGTGCCAGCAGCTTCCGAGGGGGAACAGGAGAGACCCAGTACTTC.

V usage is TRBV20-1 and J usage is TRBJ2-7, with D possibly being TRBD2 (5 bases). With the DNA end fitting TRBJ2-5 better, the J assignment may be wrong. Looked up from germline, CDR1 is DFQATT and CDR2 is SNEGSKA (reference sequence). The CDR3 has 18 amino acids. CDR3 in DNA: TGCTCCGCCGTAGGGTTCGGCGGGCGAACCCTCCTTGGTGAGACCCAGTACTTC. Translating gives CSAVGFGGRTLLGETQYF.

The chain couples TRBV20-1 to TRBJ1-2; no reliable D call. V lost 3 bases and J 3 bases, leaving 11 bases between the germline ends. The CDR3 is 13 residues long. Looked up from germline, CDR1 is DFQATT and CDR2 is SNEGSKA (reference sequence). The CDR3: CSASTIMDYGYTF. The DNA of the CDR3 is TGCAGTGCTAGCACTATTATGGACTATGGCTACACCTTC.

V gene TRBV29-1 combines with J gene TRBJ2-1; D possibly matches TRBD1 or TRBD2 (5 bases each). V shed 7 bases and J shed 2 bases, with 15 bases lying between them. This CDR3 has 14 amino acids. Germline V gene lookup returns CDR1 SQVTM and CDR2 ANQGSEA. The CDR3 protein is CSAVRDRTYNEQFF. The CDR3 DNA reads TGCAGCGCTGTCCGGGACCGCACCTACAATGAGCAGTTCTTC.

This clonotype was counted once. J is TRBJ2-5 and V is TRBV20-1; D not resolved. Germline V gene data show CDR1 as DFQATT and CDR2 as SNEGSKA (reference sequence). Trimming pared 4 bases from V and 2 bases from J, leaving 11 bases between. CDR3 length equals 13 residues. The chain's CDR3 is CSATTRLQETQYF. DNA of the CDR3: TGCAGTGCTACTACACGGCTTCAAGAGACCCAGTACTTC.

This clonotype was counted between two and nine times. The chain is built from TRBV5-6 and TRBJ1-2; a possible D gene is TRBD1 (5 bases). Germline CDR1 reads SGHDT; CDR2 reads YYEEEE. The V and J ends lost 3 bases and 12 bases respectively, with 15 bases between them. The CDR3 covers 12 residues. The CDR3 DNA follows: TGTGCCAGCAGCTACGACGGGACTCCTAACACCTTC. Its translation is CASSYDGTPNTF.

This clonotype was observed once. The chain has TRBV20-1 and TRBJ2-7, with TRBD2 matching 7 bases. The germline CDR1 and CDR2 sequences are DFQATT and SNEGSKA (reference sequence). V shed 1 base, J shed 0 bases, and the junction held 6 bases outside the gene matches. This CDR3 comprises 15 residues. The CDR3, as DNA: TGCAGTGCTAGAGCAGTAACTAGCGTCTCCTACGAGCAGTACTTC. Amino acids: CSARAVTSVSYEQYF.

Remarks on this clonotype: No conserved phenylalanine or tryptophan is present at the end of the CDR3, so a read error is the likely explanation. This chain uses TRBV12-3 or TRBV12-4 with TRBJ2-7; TRBD1 might be the D (5 bases). V lost 3 bases, J lost 1 base, and 10 bases lay in between. The CDR3 length is 14 residues. The chain's CDR3 is CASSFGRVSYEQYY. The CDR3 coding sequence is TGTGCCAGCAGTTTCGGCAGGGTTTCCTACGAGCAGTACTAC.

This chain uses TRBV9 with TRBJ2-1; perhaps D is TRBD1 or TRBD2 (5 bases each). The germline V and J ends were trimmed by 0 bases and 7 bases, with 17 bases remaining between them. The CDR3 runs 16 residues. The germline gives CDR1 SGDLS, CDR2 YYNGEE. The CDR3 region is CASSVGGGYRGNEQFF. The CDR3, as DNA: TGTGCCAGCAGCGTAGGTGGGGGTTATAGAGGGAATGAGCAGTTCTTC.

This rearrangement joins TRBV7-9 to TRBJ2-3, with D perhaps assigned TRBD1 or TRBD2 (5 bases each). Deletions cut 5 bases from V and 0 bases from J, with 21 bases between. The CDR3 is 18 residues long. Germline V lookup: CDR1 SEHNR, CDR2 FQNEAQ (reference sequence). As DNA, the CDR3 is TGTGCCAGCAGCCCTTGGGGACCCATTTTCAGCAGCACAGATACGCAGTATTTT. Translated, it gives CASSPWGPIFSSTDTQYF.

The V call is TRBV7-8, the J call TRBJ2-2; perhaps TRBD1 as D (6 bases). V lost 5 bases to trimming and J lost 1 base, with 14 bases between them. The germline gives CDR1 SGHVS, CDR2 FQNEAQ. The length of the CDR3 is 16 residues. The CDR3 sequence is CASSRRDNLNTGELFF. CDR3 nucleotides: TGTGCCAGCAGCCGCCGGGACAACCTGAACACCGGGGAGCTGTTTTTT.